This TCR beta chain emerged from a study of OX40 agonist ivuxolimab in advanced cancers. In the study overall: Patients were treated with ivuxolimab, an agonistic anti-OX40 (CD134) antibody. The group had a mean age of around 60 years, ranged from about 23 to 85, and was roughly 80% male. Patients with prior anti-PD-1, anti-PD-L1 or anti-CTLA-4 therapy were eligible; 40% to 45% had some.

Only in-frame clones appear in the TCRdb table, and some are missing; sequencing was by immunoSEQ multiplex PCR. Among around 65,000 clones listed, approximately 91% were seen once. V shed 7 bases, J shed 0 bases, and the junction held 4 bases outside the gene matches. Germline CDR1 MDHEN, CDR2 SYDVKM. This CDR3 region has 16 residues. This TCR came from an adult with an advanced solid tumor such as melanoma, head and neck, liver or kidney cancer. The gene calls are TRBV28 and TRBJ1-6; 9 bases are shared with TRBD1. Sequencing used CD4+ or CD8+ T cells sorted from blood, obtained in a trial of the OX40 agonist ivuxolimab. CDR3 loop: CASIGQGSSYNSPLHF. CDR3 nucleotide sequence: TGTGCCAGCATCGGACAGGGGAGCTCCTATAATTCACCCCTCCACTTT.